The 28 T cell receptor beta chains reported below all come from one sample, sequenced in a study of T cells in Graves' hyperthyroidism and ophthalmopathy. Template material for amplifying TCR beta CDR3 regions consisted of RNA transcripts. TCR CDR3 underwent first-round RT-PCR with the HTBI primer set. Via MiXCR, TCRdb re-called the multiplex PCR reads, giving one row per CDR3 protein. This sample carries around 340,000 distinct CDR3 sequences, 15% to 20% of them seen once, and the ten largest clones take roughly 35%. Material: blood. The receptors were sampled from a woman aged 25 to 39 with Graves' hyperthyroidism that later progressed to Graves' ophthalmopathy.

Ten or more counts support this clonotype. The chain combines TRBV10-3 with TRBJ2-7; TRBD1 aligns across 8 bases. The V and J ends lost 2 bases and 2 bases, in that order; junction bases with no gene match: 5. The CDR3 extends over 15 amino acids. CDR1 ENHRY and CDR2 SYGVKD come from the germline V gene. The CDR3 region is CAISEIGQGAYEQYF. In DNA form, the CDR3 reads TGTGCCATCAGTGAGATAGGACAGGGCGCCTACGAGCAGTACTTC.

This clonotype was counted at least ten times. The rearrangement links TRBV2 to TRBJ2-2; maybe TRBD2 (6 bases). Germline-derived CDR1 and CDR2 are SNHLY and FYNNEI. This CDR3 is 16 amino acids long. Deletions cut 7 bases from V and 3 bases from J, with 18 bases between. CDR3 region: CASTGGSGEDTGELFF. CDR3 nucleotides: TGTGCCAGCACCGGAGGGTCCGGGGAGGACACCGGGGAGCTGTTTTTT.

This clonotype has just a few counts. Written as DNA, the CDR3 is TGTGCCAGCAGCTTATTCCCCAAAGACAGTACCGGGGAGCTGTTTTTT. This sequence encodes CASSLFPKDSTGELFF. This rearrangement joins TRBV7-9 to TRBJ2-2, with D possibly TRBD1 on 5 matching bases. The V gene lost 2 bases and the J gene lost 5 bases, with 15 bases spanning the gap. Germline V gene sequence: CDR1 SEHNR, CDR2 FQNEAQ (reference sequence). This CDR3 comprises 16 residues.

The table lists this clonotype with many counts. The chain links TRBV5-1 to TRBJ2-6, with D perhaps matching TRBD1 or TRBD2 (5 bases each). CDR1 is SGHRS, CDR2 YFSETQ, per germline. V lost 3 bases and J 1 base, leaving 11 bases between the germline ends. This CDR3 has 16 residues. CDR3 region: CASSSRWGSGANVLTF. CDR3 nucleotides: TGCGCCAGCAGCTCCCGTTGGGGGTCTGGGGCCAACGTCCTGACTTTC. Using reference TRBV5-1 and TRBJ2-6 for the parts outside the CDR3, the full variable domain is KAGVTQTPRYLIKTRGQQVTLSCSPISGHRSVSWYQQTPGQGLQFLFEYFSETQRNKGNFPGRFSGRQFSNSRSEMNVSTLELGDSALYLCASSSRWGSGANVLTFGAGSRLTVL.

This clonotype has just one count. V usage is TRBV25-1 and J usage is TRBJ1-2, with TRBD1 as a possible D gene (6 bases). This CDR3 contains 12 residues. V lost 4 bases to trimming and J lost 8 bases, with 11 bases between them. Germline-derived CDR1 and CDR2 are MGHDK and SYGVNS. The CDR3 loop is CASSGGGRGYTF. CDR3 sequence (DNA): TGTGCCAGCAGTGGGGGGGGGCGGGGCTACACCTTC.

This clonotype was seen many times. J is TRBJ2-7 and V is TRBV7-9; a weak D match, TRBD1 (5 bases). V dropped 4 bases and J dropped 0 bases, with 10 bases sitting between them. This CDR3 is 14 amino acids long. Germline V lookup: CDR1 SEHNR, CDR2 FQNEAQ (reference sequence). The CDR3 DNA reads as TGTGCCAGCAGCTGGCCGACAGACTCCTACGAGCAGTACTTC. Residues: CASSWPTDSYEQYF.

This chain links TRBV19 with TRBJ1-2; no definite D call. CDR1 and CDR2 from the germline V gene are LNHDA and SQIVND (reference sequence). With 5 bases removed from V and 3 bases from J, the gap between germline ends came to 10 bases. CDR3 length: 13 residues. CDR3 protein: CASSWREDYGYTF. The CDR3 nucleotides read TGTGCCAGTAGTTGGAGGGAGGACTATGGCTACACCTTC.

This clonotype was seen repeatedly, ten times or more. V is TRBV18 and J is TRBJ2-1, with TRBD1 identical over 9 bases. The germline CDR1 and CDR2 sequences are KGHSH and LQKENI. J was trimmed by 2 bases and V by 3 bases; bases with no gene match: 2. The CDR3 is made up of 15 amino acids. The CDR3 reads CASSPWTGAYNEQFF. The CDR3 bases are TGTGCCAGCTCACCTTGGACAGGGGCCTACAATGAGCAGTTCTTC. The full variable domain, with the rest looked up from reference TRBV18 and TRBJ2-1, is NAGVMQNPRHLVRRRGQEARLRCSPMKGHSHVYWYRQLPEEGLKFMVYLQKENIIDESGMPKERFSAEFPKEGPSILRIQQVVRGDSAAYFCASSPWTGAYNEQFFGPGTRLTVL.

Comment on this clonotype: A much larger clonotype is one base distant, so this may be a read error. The rearrangement uses TRBV20-1 and TRBJ2-7, with D perhaps matching TRBD1 (6 bases). Germline-derived CDR1 and CDR2 are DFQATT and SNEGSKA (reference sequence). V was shortened by 5 bases and J by 0 bases, with 14 bases between the two germline ends. The CDR3 contains 14 residues. The CDR3 reads CSAGPLDSSYEQYF. The CDR3 bases are TGCAGTGCTGGCCCCCTGGACAGCTCCTACGAGCAGTACTTC.

The CDR3 DNA reads as TGTGCCAGCAGAGTCAGCTACACCGGGGAGCTGTTTTTT. This sequence encodes CASRVSYTGELFF. The rearrangement uses TRBV27 and TRBJ2-2, with D uncertain. V was shortened by 6 bases and J by 3 bases, with 8 bases between the two germline ends. The CDR3 extends over 13 amino acids. Germline CDR1 is MNHEY and CDR2 is SMNVEV (reference sequence).

Note on this clonotype: Given a much more abundant clone one base away, this may be a read error. This rearrangement joins TRBV9 to TRBJ1-1, with 8 bases matching TRBD1. CDR1 is SGDLS, CDR2 YYNGEE, per germline. The CDR3 runs 16 residues. CDR3: CASSVSRTGPSEGASF. CDR3 nucleotide sequence: TGTGCCAGCAGCGTAAGTAGGACAGGGCCGTCGGAAGGAGCTTCCTTT.

This clonotype was seen at least ten times. V usage is TRBV6-5 and J usage is TRBJ1-2; D remains ambiguous. The CDR3 has 15 residues. Deletions cut 2 bases from V and 8 bases from J, with 18 bases between. CDR1 is MNHEY and CDR2 is SVGAGI in the germline V gene. CDR3 protein: CASSYDGGGVRGYTF. The CDR3 bases are TGTGCCAGCAGTTACGATGGTGGTGGGGTTCGAGGCTACACCTTC.

This clonotype has at least ten counts. The V gene is TRBV2, the J gene TRBJ2-5; D is uncertain. The CDR3 runs 14 residues. With 1 base removed from V and 2 bases from J, the gap between germline ends came to 8 bases. The V gene's germline CDR1 is SNHLY and CDR2 FYNNEI. The CDR3 DNA reads TGTGCCAGCAGTGAAGGGGTGAATCAAGAGACCCAGTACTTC. Amino acids: CASSEGVNQETQYF.

This clonotype was detected ten times or more. The chain is built from TRBV5-1 and TRBJ2-1; D call uncertain. This CDR3 has 13 amino acids. CDR1 and CDR2 from the germline V gene are SGHRS and YFSETQ. The V and J ends lost 4 bases and 5 bases respectively, with 10 bases between them. The DNA of the CDR3 is TGCGCCAGCAGCGACGAACTACACAATGAGCAGTTCTTC. It is translated as CASSDELHNEQFF.

The chain recombines TRBV6-2 or TRBV6-3 with TRBJ1-4; D remains unclear. Trimming cost V 8 bases and J 3 bases, with 13 bases left between them. This CDR3 is 14 amino acids long. The V gene's germline CDR1 is MNHEY and CDR2 SVGEGT. The CDR3 sequence: CASGYTGANEKLFF. In DNA, the CDR3 is TGTGCCAGCGGATACACGGGAGCTAATGAAAAACTGTTTTTT.

This clonotype was seen only a few times. This rearrangement joins TRBV27 to TRBJ1-5; TRBD1 is a possible D gene (6 bases). V shed 0 bases and J shed 7 bases, with 7 bases lying between them. Germline V CDR1 and CDR2: MNHEY, SMNVEV (reference sequence). CDR3 length: 13 amino acids. This CDR3 reads CASSLSGGQPQHF. CDR3 nucleotides: TGTGCCAGCAGTTTATCTGGGGGCCAGCCCCAGCATTTT.

This clonotype appeared many times. The rearrangement uses TRBV28 and TRBJ1-2; weak D call: TRBD1 (5 bases). Germline V gives CDR1 MDHEN, CDR2 SYDVKM. With 7 bases removed from V and 8 bases from J, the gap between germline ends came to 14 bases. This CDR3 region has 12 residues. The CDR3 DNA reads TGTGCCAGCACCAACACAGGCTGGGGCTACACCTTC. It is translated as CASTNTGWGYTF.

This clonotype came up a few times. J is TRBJ1-5 and V is TRBV19; D unclear. Germline CDR1 LNHDA, CDR2 SQIVND (reference sequence). The CDR3 runs to 18 residues. V dropped 4 bases and J dropped 0 bases, with 19 bases sitting between them. This CDR3 reads CASSTPPGELYSNQPQHF. DNA of the CDR3: TGTGCCAGTAGTACCCCTCCGGGCGAATTATATAGCAATCAGCCCCAGCATTTT.

This chain links TRBV28 with TRBJ1-2, with D uncertain. The V gene lost 8 bases and the J gene lost 3 bases, with 16 bases spanning the gap. The CDR3 loop spans 14 amino acids. Germline V gene sequence: CDR1 MDHEN, CDR2 SYDVKM. The CDR3 reads CASQREGLDYGYTF. The CDR3 nucleotides read TGTGCCAGCCAACGGGAAGGCCTGGACTATGGCTACACCTTC.

This chain connects TRBV29-1 to TRBJ2-3, with 7 bases matching TRBD2. Germline assignment: CDR1 SQVTM and CDR2 ANQGSEA. There are 16 residues in the CDR3. With V trimmed by 0 bases and J by 6 bases, 12 bases remained unmatched. In nucleotides, the CDR3 is TGCAGCGTTGAAGAACCGGGACTACTCACTTGGGATACGCAGTATTTT. Protein product: CSVEEPGLLTWDTQYF.

This clonotype was counted once. This chain links TRBV7-3 with TRBJ2-5; D not certain. The CDR3 covers 13 residues. The V and J ends lost 1 base and 7 bases respectively, with 10 bases between them. Per germline, CDR1 SGHTA and CDR2 FQGTGA. The CDR3 region is CASSLNWGGTQYF. The DNA of the CDR3 is TGTGCCAGCAGCTTAAATTGGGGTGGGACCCAGTACTTC.

The sample holds a few counts of this clonotype. V usage is TRBV29-1 and J usage is TRBJ1-2, with D perhaps TRBD1 (5 bases). Trimming cost V 4 bases and J 1 base, with 22 bases left between them. In germline, CDR1 is SQVTM, CDR2 ANQGSEA. This CDR3 is built from 17 residues. The CDR3 sequence: CSVGGRERGTVNYGYTF. CDR3 nucleotide sequence: TGCAGCGTTGGGGGGAGGGAGCGGGGTACAGTTAACTATGGCTACACCTTC.

With regard to this clonotype: Relative to the germline gene, one junction end is altered; a read error may explain this. The rearrangement joins TRBV10-3 to TRBJ2-1; weak D call: TRBD2 (6 bases). This CDR3 region has 14 residues. Per the germline V gene, CDR1 is ENHRY and CDR2 is SYGVKD. CDR3 sequence (DNA): TGTGCCAGCAGTACGACTAGATATAACAATGAGCAGTTCTTC. Its translation: CASSTTRYNNEQFF.

This clonotype was detected ten times or more. V usage is TRBV28 and J usage is TRBJ1-2, with D uncertain. The CDR3 is made up of 15 amino acids. Germline assignment: CDR1 MDHEN and CDR2 SYDVKM. Trimming took off 5 bases at V and 0 bases at J, with 13 bases between the two ends. The CDR3: CASSLKGITNYGYTF. The DNA of the CDR3 is TGTGCCAGCAGTCTTAAAGGAATTACTAACTATGGCTACACCTTC.

This clonotype appeared many times. J is TRBJ2-7 and V is TRBV15, with D perhaps TRBD1 (5 bases). The CDR3 has 15 amino acids. Germline V lookup: CDR1 LNHNV, CDR2 YYDKDF (reference sequence). The V and J ends lost 5 bases and 0 bases respectively, with 14 bases between them. The CDR3, as DNA: TGTGCCACCAGCTGGGGCCAGGGAAGCTCCTACGAGCAGTACTTC. It specifies CATSWGQGSSYEQYF. Combining the CDR3 with reference TRBV15 and TRBJ2-7 gives the whole variable domain DAMVIQNPRYQVTQFGKPVTLSCSQTLNHNVMYWYQQKSSQAPKLLFHYYDKDFNNEADTPDNFQSRRPNTSFCFLDIRSPGLGDTAMYLCATSWGQGSSYEQYFGPGTRLTVT.

This clonotype has at least ten counts. The chain has TRBV19 and TRBJ2-5, with no clear D. Trimming took off 3 bases at V and 0 bases at J, with 23 bases between the two ends. This CDR3 spans 19 amino acids. CDR1 LNHDA and CDR2 SQIVND come from the germline V gene (reference sequence). CDR3 region: CASSIAVTLGSLDQETQYF. Here the CDR3 DNA reads TGTGCCAGTAGTATTGCGGTTACGTTGGGCAGTCTCGACCAAGAGACCCAGTACTTC.

This clonotype was observed many times. The chain uses TRBV4-1 and TRBJ1-2, with 10 bases matching TRBD1. Unmatched junction bases numbered 15, after V lost 0 bases and J lost 8 bases. The CDR3 totals 18 residues. Germline CDR1 is MGHRA and CDR2 is YSYEKL. The CDR3 sequence: CASSQDPQTGGWRAGYTF. The DNA of the CDR3 is TGCGCCAGCAGCCAAGATCCACAGACAGGGGGCTGGAGAGCGGGCTACACCTTC.

This clonotype came up many times. The chain uses TRBV18 and TRBJ2-7; 8 bases are a match to TRBD1. The V and J ends lost 3 bases and 6 bases, in that order; junction bases with no gene match: 10. From germline, CDR1 is KGHSH and CDR2 LQKENI. The length of the CDR3 is 15 residues. The CDR3 is CASSPSRQGAGEQYF. The CDR3 DNA reads as TGTGCCAGCTCACCGTCTCGCCAGGGGGCCGGCGAGCAGTACTTC.